Listed here are 26 T cell receptor beta chains from one sample, sequenced in a study of cytomegalovirus exposure and HLA in healthy donors. Both 60 Vbeta primers and 13 Jbeta primers went into the PCR. Produced via immunoSEQ multiplex PCR; TCRdb's table is partial and in-frame only. Here the sample spans over 150,000 clones, over 70% being singletons. Material: PBMCs. These receptors were obtained from a woman between 18 and 29 years old in good health and CMV-seronegative.

The chain employs TRBV27 and TRBJ2-7, with TRBD2 matching over 10 bases. Looked up from germline, CDR1 is MNHEY and CDR2 is SMNVEV (reference sequence). With V trimmed by 9 bases and J by 0 bases, 8 bases remained unmatched. This CDR3 comprises 15 residues. The DNA of the CDR3 is TGTGCCAGTTCGCTAGCGGGAGTTCCCTCCTACGAGCAGTACTTC. This translates into CASSLAGVPSYEQYF.

The genes are TRBV18 and TRBJ2-2; tentatively, D is TRBD1 (6 bases). The CDR3 spans 16 residues. V was pared by 5 bases and J by 4 bases, with 17 bases between. Per the germline V gene, CDR1 is KGHSH and CDR2 is LQKENI. CDR3 nucleotides: TGTGCCAGCTCAGCCCGACAGCAAGGGGGCACCGGGGAGCTGTTTTTT. Protein product: CASSARQQGGTGELFF. The variable domain in full, completed from reference TRBV18 and TRBJ2-2, reads NAGVMQNPRHLVRRRGQEARLRCSPMKGHSHVYWYRQLPEEGLKFMVYLQKENIIDESGMPKERFSAEFPKEGPSILRIQQVVRGDSAAYFCASSARQQGGTGELFFGEGSRLTVL.

This clone occurred once. This specimen includes other DNA sequences encoding the same CDR3. The chain has TRBV19 and TRBJ1-5; D is ambiguous. With 8 bases removed from V and 4 bases from J, the gap between germline ends came to 9 bases. This CDR3 contains 12 residues. CDR1 LNHDA and CDR2 SQIVND come from the germline V gene (reference sequence). The CDR3: CASSIPNQPQHF. As DNA, the CDR3 is TGTGCCAGTTCTATACCAAATCAGCCCCAGCATTTT. Complete variable domain (other parts from reference TRBV19 and TRBJ1-5): DGGITQSPKYLFRKEGQNVTLSCEQNLNHDAMYWYRQDPGQGLRLIYYSQIVNDFQKGDIAEGYSVSREKKESFPLTVTSAQKNPTAFYLCASSIPNQPQHFGDGTRLSIL.

This sequence joins TRBV5-8 and TRBJ2-1; 11 bases agree with TRBD2. V shed 1 base and J 6 bases; nucleotides not matched to a gene: 6. Germline lookup yields CDR1 SGHTS and CDR2 YDEGEE. The CDR3 is made up of 16 amino acids. The CDR3 DNA follows: TGTGCCAGCAGCTTGTGGCTAGCGGGAGGAGGCAATGAGCAGTTCTTC. Amino acids: CASSLWLAGGGNEQFF.

The V gene is TRBV10-2, the J gene TRBJ1-6; TRBD1 aligns across 7 bases. This CDR3 is built from 19 residues. Germline V lookup: CDR1 WSHSY, CDR2 SAAADI. V trimming: 0 bases; J trimming: 2 bases; junction bases outside the gene matches: 10. The CDR3 nucleotides read TGCGCCAGCAGTGAGTCGATTTTAGGGGGCCTGACCTATAATTCACCCCTCCACTTT. Protein: CASSESILGGLTYNSPLHF.

The CDR3 bases are TGTGCCACCAGGACAGGGGACACCGGGGAGCTGTTTTTT. Protein sequence: CATRTGDTGELFF. The chain links TRBV27 to TRBJ2-2; 9 positions agree with TRBD1. There are 13 residues in the CDR3. The germline CDR1 and CDR2 sequences are MNHEY and SMNVEV (reference sequence). With 10 bases clipped from V and 3 bases from J, the junction kept 3 bases outside the gene matches.

This chain joins TRBV5-1 and TRBJ1-1; tentatively, D is TRBD1 (5 bases). The CDR3 is made up of 14 amino acids. Germline assignment: CDR1 SGHRS and CDR2 YFSETQ. Trimming pared 4 bases from V and 1 base from J, leaving 11 bases between. In DNA form, the CDR3 reads TGCGCCAGCAGCGGTGGACACGGGAACACTGAAGCTTTCTTT. It yields the protein CASSGGHGNTEAFF.

V gene TRBV5-5 combines with J gene TRBJ1-2, with D unclear. V lost 9 bases and J 6 bases, leaving 18 bases between the germline ends. This CDR3 contains 13 residues. Germline V gene lookup returns CDR1 SGHKS and CDR2 YYEKEE (reference sequence). The CDR3 reads CATNDKIGDGYTF. In nucleotides, the CDR3 is TGTGCCACCAACGACAAGATTGGCGATGGCTACACCTTC.

This clone has a single count. V gene TRBV19 combines with J gene TRBJ1-1; D is unclear. Germline values: CDR1 LNHDA, CDR2 SQIVND (reference sequence). V lost 7 bases and J lost 2, with 8 bases in between. The CDR3 is 12 residues long. In DNA, the CDR3 is TGTGCCAGTAACAGAAGAAACACTGAAGCTTTCTTT. Translated: CASNRRNTEAFF.

The chain uses TRBV30 and TRBJ1-3; D is ambiguous. CDR3 length: 13 residues. V lost 0 bases and J 4 bases, leaving 7 bases between the germline ends. CDR1 is GTSNPN, CDR2 SVGIG, per germline (reference sequence). CDR3 nucleotides: TGTGCCTGGAGTGTACTGCTAGGAAACACCATATATTTT. Residues: CAWSVLLGNTIYF. Using reference TRBV30 and TRBJ1-3 for the parts outside the CDR3, the full variable domain is SQTIHQWPATLVQPVGSPLSLECTVEGTSNPNLYWYRQAAGRGLQLLFYSVGIGQISSEVPQNLSASRPQDRQFILSSKKLLLSDSGFYLCAWSVLLGNTIYFGEGSWLTVV.

The chain joins TRBV18 to TRBJ1-1, with TRBD1 matching 7 bases. This CDR3 is 14 amino acids long. Germline CDR1 is KGHSH and CDR2 is LQKENI. V shed 6 bases, J shed 4 bases, and the junction held 8 bases outside the gene matches. In DNA, the CDR3 is TGTGCCAGCTCCCCAGGGGGGGGGAGCACTGAAGCTTTCTTT. As protein: CASSPGGGSTEAFF.

V is TRBV6-1 and J is TRBJ2-7; no definite D call. CDR1 and CDR2 (germline): MNHNS, SASEGT. Trimming stripped 1 base from V and 2 bases from J, with 21 bases between. CDR3 length: 18 residues. The CDR3 nucleotides are TGTGCCAGCAGTGAAGAGTTGTTCAACTACCTTCTAACCTACGAGCAGTACTTC. As protein: CASSEELFNYLLTYEQYF.

This chain uses TRBV25-1 with TRBJ1-6; D is uncertain. CDR3 length equals 15 residues. Trimming pared 6 bases from V and 4 bases from J, leaving 13 bases between. Germline CDR1 and CDR2: MGHDK and SYGVNS. This CDR3 is CASRGSPIYNSPLHF. The CDR3 DNA reads as TGTGCCAGCAGGGGCAGCCCGATTTATAATTCACCCCTCCACTTT.

This clone is a singleton in its sample. The rearrangement links TRBV7-8 to TRBJ2-5; perhaps TRBD2 as D (6 bases). The germline gives CDR1 SGHVS, CDR2 FQNEAQ. The CDR3 sequence is 13 residues long. Trimming shortened V by 1 base and J by 3 bases, and 6 bases separated the two germline ends. The DNA of the CDR3 is TGTGCCAGCAGCTTAGGGGGGGAAGAGACCCAGTACTTC. Its protein product is CASSLGGEETQYF.

The CDR3 coding sequence is TGTGCCAGCAGCTTGACAGGGGGTGGAAACACCATATATTTT. It translates to CASSLTGGGNTIYF. V gene TRBV7-9 combines with J gene TRBJ1-3, with TRBD1 matching over 9 bases. The germline V gene encodes CDR1 SEHNR and CDR2 FQNEAQ (reference sequence). The trim removed 3 bases at V and 3 bases at J, leaving 0 bases unmatched. The CDR3 length is 14 residues.

The chain links TRBV27 to TRBJ2-6, with D hard to call. Looked up from germline, CDR1 is MNHEY and CDR2 is SMNVEV (reference sequence). Trimming took off 5 bases at V and 0 bases at J, with 5 bases between the two ends. The CDR3 runs to 14 residues. The CDR3 sequence is CASSPSSGANVLTF. CDR3 bases: TGTGCCAGCAGTCCTTCCTCTGGGGCCAACGTCCTGACTTTC.

The chain carries TRBV6-5 and TRBJ2-5; D may be TRBD2 (6 bases). The CDR3 has 15 amino acids. The germline gives CDR1 MNHEY, CDR2 SVGAGI. The V end lost 9 bases, the J end lost 3 bases, and 20 bases lay between the germline ends. The CDR3 loop reads CASVTRDGGKETQYF. The CDR3, as DNA: TGTGCCAGTGTAACGAGGGACGGAGGGAAAGAGACCCAGTACTTC.

The CDR3 sequence is CASSIGGMQFF. CDR3 nucleotide sequence: TGTGCCAGTAGTATAGGCGGGATGCAGTTCTTC. This rearrangement joins TRBV19 to TRBJ2-1; weak D call: TRBD2 (6 bases). Germline V lookup: CDR1 LNHDA, CDR2 SQIVND (reference sequence). The CDR3 has 11 residues. V was cut by 1 base and J by 12 bases, with 7 bases left in between.

This chain connects TRBV4-1 to TRBJ2-5; a possible D gene is TRBD1 (6 bases). The DNA end is a closer match to TRBJ2-7, so the J assignment may be wrong. In germline, CDR1 is MGHRA, CDR2 YSYEKL. CDR3 length: 15 amino acids. The CDR3 DNA is TGCGCCAGCAGCCAAGCACAGGGAATATCCTACGAGCAGTACTTC. Protein product: CASSQAQGISYEQYF.

The chain carries TRBV14 and TRBJ2-7, with 11 bases fitting TRBD1. Losses at the gene ends were 4 bases for V and 4 bases for J; bases not matched to a gene: 3. This CDR3 comprises 14 residues. The V gene's germline CDR1 is SGHDN and CDR2 FVKESK. The CDR3 reads CASSLGQGAYEQYF. The CDR3, as DNA: TGTGCCAGCAGCCTCGGACAGGGGGCATACGAGCAGTACTTC.

This chain connects TRBV5-1 to TRBJ2-5; D may be TRBD1 (6 bases). The CDR3 sequence is 14 residues long. Trimming cost V 0 bases and J 7 bases, with 13 bases left between them. CDR1 SGHRS and CDR2 YFSETQ come from the germline V gene. CDR3 in amino acids: CASSLGQAEGTQYF. The CDR3 DNA reads as TGCGCCAGCAGCTTGGGACAGGCTGAGGGGACCCAGTACTTC.

The chain's CDR3 is CASSLVVGTGGSEQYF. The DNA of the CDR3 is TGCGCCAGCAGCTTGGTGGTGGGGACAGGGGGCTCCGAGCAGTACTTC. The chain has TRBV5-1 and TRBJ2-7; TRBD1 agrees at 12 bases. Germline CDR1 reads SGHRS; CDR2 reads YFSETQ. V lost 0 bases, J lost 6 bases, and 7 bases stayed unmatched. The CDR3 extends over 16 amino acids.

This clone was seen only a few times. The rearrangement joins TRBV29-1 to TRBJ2-1; the match to TRBD2 covers 11 bases. The junction had 14 bases not matched to a gene; V was cut back by 4 bases and J by 9 bases. The CDR3 extends over 16 amino acids. Germline assignment: CDR1 SQVTM and CDR2 ANQGSEA. The CDR3 sequence: CSVAARLAGKHGEQFF. In DNA, the CDR3 is TGCAGCGTTGCCGCTCGACTAGCGGGAAAGCATGGTGAGCAGTTCTTC.

A few counts support this clone. The chain carries TRBV15 and TRBJ1-2; 7 bases are shared with TRBD1. Germline V lookup: CDR1 LNHNV, CDR2 YYDKDF (reference sequence). This CDR3 has 15 residues. The V segment lost 0 bases and the J segment 3 bases; nucleotides outside the gene matches: 4. The CDR3 protein is CATSRDIGQDYGYTF. CDR3 nucleotide sequence: TGTGCCACCAGCAGAGATATTGGACAGGACTATGGCTACACCTTC.

V gene TRBV19 combines with J gene TRBJ1-1, with D tentatively TRBD1 (6 bases). Germline V gives CDR1 LNHDA, CDR2 SQIVND (reference sequence). The CDR3 is made up of 14 amino acids. Trimming pared 2 bases from V and 4 bases from J, leaving 11 bases between. The DNA of the CDR3 is TGTGCCAGTAGTATACGGGGGGCTAGCACTGAAGCTTTCTTT. As protein: CASSIRGASTEAFF.

The V and J genes are TRBV7-9 and TRBJ2-7; TRBD2 matches at 7 bases. Looked up from germline, CDR1 is SEHNR and CDR2 is FQNEAQ (reference sequence). The J segment lost 0 bases and the V segment lost 1 base, leaving 6 bases of the junction unmatched. The CDR3 is 16 residues long. The DNA for the CDR3 is TGTGCCAGCAGCTTAGATGACGGGGGGAACTCCTACGAGCAGTACTTC. This sequence encodes CASSLDDGGNSYEQYF.